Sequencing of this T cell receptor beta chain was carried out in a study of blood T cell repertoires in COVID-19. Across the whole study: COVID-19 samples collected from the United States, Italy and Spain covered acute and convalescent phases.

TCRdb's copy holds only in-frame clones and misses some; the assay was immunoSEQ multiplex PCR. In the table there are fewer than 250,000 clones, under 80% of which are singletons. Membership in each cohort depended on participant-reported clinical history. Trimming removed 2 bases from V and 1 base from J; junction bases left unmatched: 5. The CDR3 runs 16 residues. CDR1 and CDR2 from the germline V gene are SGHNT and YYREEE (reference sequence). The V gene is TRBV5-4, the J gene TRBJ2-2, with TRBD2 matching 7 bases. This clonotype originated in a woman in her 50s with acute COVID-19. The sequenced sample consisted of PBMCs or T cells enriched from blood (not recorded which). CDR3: CASSFGLEMNTGELFF. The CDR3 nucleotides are TGTGCCAGCAGCTTCGGACTAGAGATGAACACCGGGGAGCTGTTTTTT.